Presented here are 9 T cell receptor beta chains from one specimen sequenced in a study of CXCR3-negative and CXCR3-positive naive CD8 T cells. Each TRB cDNA library was prepared by 5' RACE (with UMI labels). No DNA is given; TCRdb re-called the 5' RACE reads and lists each CDR3 protein once. This table holds around 57,000 distinct CDR3 sequences. Sequenced input: memory CD8+ T cells from blood. These receptors originate from a human donor in good health. Some clones in this sample may be carry-over from other donors' samples.

V gene TRBV5-5 combines with J gene TRBJ2-7. The CDR3 runs to 12 residues. From germline, CDR1 is SGHKS and CDR2 YYEKEE (reference sequence). The CDR3 spells CASSLMGYEQYF.

This chain uses TRBV6-6 with TRBJ1-1; TCRdb's D gene call, TRBD1, goes unchecked for lack of DNA. CDR1 and CDR2 (germline): MNHNY, SVGAGI (reference sequence). The CDR3 has 17 residues. The CDR3 reads CASSYSIGGSSNTEAFF.

The chain couples TRBV7-9 to TRBJ2-7; TCRdb reports TRBD1, a call that lacks DNA to check it against. This CDR3 comprises 15 residues. Germline CDR1 SEHNR, CDR2 FQNEAQ (reference sequence). The CDR3: CASSGPGQGTYEQYF.

The chain employs TRBV11-2 and TRBJ2-7; as DNA is missing, the TRBD1 call by TCRdb cannot be tested. Germline V CDR1 and CDR2: SGHAT, FQNNGV. This CDR3 has 15 residues. The CDR3 protein is CASSLAQGVTYEQYF.

The chain links TRBV29-1 to TRBJ1-1. The CDR3 sequence is 13 residues long. Germline values: CDR1 SQVTM, CDR2 ANQGSEA. The CDR3 sequence is CSVAERLNTEAFF.

CDR3 region: CATSRSRQSEAFF. This chain uses TRBV15 with TRBJ1-1; no DNA is available, so the TRBD1 call from TCRdb remains unchecked. CDR3 length equals 13 residues. The V gene's germline CDR1 is LNHNV and CDR2 YYDKDF (reference sequence).

The chain combines TRBV4-3 with TRBJ1-1. This CDR3 has 15 residues. Looked up from germline, CDR1 is LGHNA and CDR2 is YSLEER. CDR3 protein: CASSQGVPIRTEAFF.

The chain links TRBV2 to TRBJ1-1. The CDR3 consists of 12 residues. CDR1 is SNHLY and CDR2 is FYNNEI in the germline V gene. CDR3 sequence: CASSEDITEAFF.

The chain is built from TRBV7-9 and TRBJ2-5; TCRdb designates TRBD1, a call that cannot be tested without DNA. CDR1 is SEHNR and CDR2 is FQNEAQ in the germline V gene (reference sequence). CDR3 length: 13 residues. CDR3 region: CASSYPGGQALYF.